One and the same sample provided the 14 T cell receptor beta chains below, sequenced in a study of a mutant IDH1 vaccine in newly diagnosed glioma. The time point denotes: week 5, during vaccination. It was 300 ug of mutant IDH1 20-mer peptide that made up each vaccine dose, given with topical imiquimod. Profiling relied on immunoSEQ multiplex PCR, and the TCRdb table lists in-frame clones only, not all of them. Here the sample spans roughly 39,000 clones, 70% to 90% being singletons. No cognate antigen is known for these TCRs. This specimen was PBMCs, taken from a glioma patient whose treatment included an IDH1 peptide vaccine. Receptors originate from a man in his forties or fifties with glioma.

V gene TRBV11-2 combines with J gene TRBJ2-7; 8 bases are shared with TRBD1. Germline CDR1 and CDR2: SGHAT and FQNNGV. The ends lost 6 bases at V and 3 bases at J; junction bases unmatched: 7. The CDR3 extends over 14 amino acids. The CDR3 sequence: CASSSGTGHYEQYF. The CDR3 DNA reads as TGTGCCAGCAGTTCCGGGACAGGTCACTACGAGCAGTACTTC. The entire variable domain, with the rest obtained from reference TRBV11-2 and TRBJ2-7, is as follows: EAGVAQSPRYKIIEKRQSVAFWCNPISGHATLYWYQQILGQGPKLLIQFQNNGVVDDSQLPKDRFSAERLKGVDSTLKIQPAKLEDSAVYLCASSSGTGHYEQYFGPGTRLTVT.

For the CDR3, the DNA is TGTGCCAGCAGCCGAGGACAGAACTCTGGAAACACCATATATTTT. The encoded protein is CASSRGQNSGNTIYF. This chain uses TRBV5-4 with TRBJ1-3; TRBD1 is a possible D gene (6 bases). CDR3 size: 15 residues. V was shortened by 4 bases and J by 0 bases, with 11 bases between the two germline ends. Germline values: CDR1 SGHNT, CDR2 YYREEE (reference sequence). The full variable domain, rest sourced from reference TRBV5-4 and TRBJ1-3, is ETGVTQSPTHLIKTRGQQVTLRCSSQSGHNTVSWYQQALGQGPQFIFQYYREEENGRGNFPPRFSGLQFPNYSSELNVNALELDDSALYLCASSRGQNSGNTIYFGEGSWLTVV.

DNA of the CDR3: TGTGCCAGCAGTTCCGACAGGGGCAATCAGCCCCAGCATTTT. Translated: CASSSDRGNQPQHF. This chain connects TRBV28 to TRBJ1-5, with 7 bases matching TRBD1. This CDR3 contains 14 residues. Germline values: CDR1 MDHEN, CDR2 SYDVKM. The trim removed 4 bases at V and 2 bases at J, leaving 2 bases unmatched.

The chain recombines TRBV4-2 with TRBJ2-5; D may correspond to TRBD1 or TRBD2 (6 bases each). Germline lookup yields CDR1 LGHNA and CDR2 YNFKEQ. This CDR3 is built from 14 residues. Trimming left V 0 bases short and J 5 bases short, with 10 bases between. CDR3 sequence reads: CASSQDGGPETQYF. The CDR3 DNA reads TGTGCCAGCAGCCAAGATGGGGGGCCGGAGACCCAGTACTTC.

The chain is built from TRBV4-3 and TRBJ2-1, with D uncertain. The ends were cut back, 1 base at V and 9 bases at J, with 13 bases in the middle. This CDR3 has 14 amino acids. The V gene's germline CDR1 is LGHNA and CDR2 YSLEER. CDR3 sequence reads: CASSQGLVSGEQFF. The DNA for the CDR3 is TGCGCCAGCAGCCAAGGTCTGGTTTCCGGTGAGCAGTTCTTC.

This rearrangement joins TRBV21-1 to TRBJ2-5; the D segment call TRBD2 is taken from the table without a DNA check. TRBV21-1 is an annotated pseudogene. CDR3 length: 11 amino acids. CDR3 residues: CASSKTETQYF. The CDR3 coding sequence is TGTGCCAGCAGCAAAACTGAGACCCAGTACTTC.

This clone was recorded a few times. The chain joins TRBV13 to TRBJ2-7; 8 bases map to TRBD1. The CDR3 extends over 14 amino acids. Unmatched junction bases numbered 6, after V lost 6 bases and J lost 2 bases. Germline CDR1 is PRHDT and CDR2 is FYEKMQ (reference sequence). Here the CDR3 reads CASRNTGGAYEQYF. DNA of the CDR3: TGTGCCAGCAGAAACACAGGGGGTGCCTACGAGCAGTACTTC.

V and J are TRBV7-2 and TRBJ1-1; D not resolved. Trimming pared 5 bases from V and 11 bases from J, leaving 24 bases between. The V gene's germline CDR1 is SGHTA and CDR2 FQGNSA. The CDR3 runs to 15 residues. The CDR3 nucleotides read TGTGCCAGCAGCCCCCTGGCGAGAGGGCGAACTGTTGCTTTCTTT. It translates to CASSPLARGRTVAFF. The variable domain in full, with the rest retrieved from reference TRBV7-2 and TRBJ1-1, is GAGVSQSPSNKVTEKGKDVELRCDPISGHTALYWYRQSLGQGLEFLIYFQGNSAPDKSGLPSDRFSAERTGGSVSTLTIQRTQQEDSAVYLCASSPLARGRTVAFFGQGTRLTVV.

The chain recombines TRBV6-6 with TRBJ2-5; no clear D gene. Between the trimmed V and J ends, which lost 4 bases and 2 bases, there was a span of 2 bases. This CDR3 has 11 residues. Germline-derived CDR1 and CDR2 are MNHNY and SVGAGI (reference sequence). CDR3 protein: CASSSQETQYF. For the CDR3, the DNA is TGTGCCAGCAGTTCTCAAGAGACCCAGTACTTC.

J is TRBJ2-3 and V is TRBV5-6, with 7 bases lining up with TRBD1. After removal of 4 bases from V and 6 bases from J, the junction contained 5 bases not matched to a gene. Germline V gives CDR1 SGHDT, CDR2 YYEEEE. This CDR3 contains 13 residues. The chain's CDR3 is CASSNGQADTQYF. The CDR3 DNA reads TGTGCCAGCAGCAATGGACAGGCTGATACGCAGTATTTT.

This rearrangement joins TRBV5-1 to TRBJ2-2, with 9 bases aligning to TRBD2. The CDR3 is 16 residues long. CDR1 and CDR2 (germline): SGHRS, YFSETQ. The V segment lost 4 bases and the J segment 6 bases; nucleotides outside the gene matches: 10. The CDR3 sequence is CASSPDRLAGPGELFF. The DNA for the CDR3 is TGCGCCAGCAGCCCCGATAGGCTAGCGGGACCCGGGGAGCTGTTTTTT.

The V gene is TRBV20-1, the J gene TRBJ2-3; D not certain. With 1 base removed from V and 3 bases from J, the gap between germline ends came to 2 bases. In germline, CDR1 is DFQATT, CDR2 SNEGSKA (reference sequence). The CDR3 is 11 amino acids. This chain's CDR3 is CSARGTDTQYF. DNA of the CDR3: TGCAGTGCTAGAGGAACAGATACGCAGTATTTT.

This chain uses TRBV9 with TRBJ2-7; TRBD2 agrees at 7 bases. Germline lookup yields CDR1 SGDLS and CDR2 YYNGEE. After removal of 0 bases from V and 5 bases from J, the junction contained 8 bases not matched to a gene. The CDR3 has 15 residues. The CDR3 loop is CASSVASGTQHEQYF. Written as DNA, the CDR3 is TGTGCCAGCAGCGTAGCCAGCGGGACCCAACACGAGCAGTACTTC.

V and J are TRBV6-4 and TRBJ1-2; maybe TRBD1 (5 bases). Germline CDR1 is MRHNA and CDR2 is SNTAGT. The ends were cut back, 0 bases at V and 8 bases at J, with 13 bases in the middle. The CDR3 contains 14 residues. CDR3 loop: CASSDSPGPKGYTF. The CDR3 DNA sequence: TGTGCCAGCAGTGACTCGCCAGGGCCGAAGGGCTACACCTTC.